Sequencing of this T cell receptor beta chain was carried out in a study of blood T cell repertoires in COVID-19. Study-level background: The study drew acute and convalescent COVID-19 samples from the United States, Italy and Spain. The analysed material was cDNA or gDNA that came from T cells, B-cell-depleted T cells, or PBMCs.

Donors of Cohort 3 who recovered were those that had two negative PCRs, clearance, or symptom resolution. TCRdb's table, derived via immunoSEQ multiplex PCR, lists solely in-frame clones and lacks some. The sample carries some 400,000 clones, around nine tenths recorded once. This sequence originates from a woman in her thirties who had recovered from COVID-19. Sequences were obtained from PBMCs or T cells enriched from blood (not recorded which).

Here the CDR3 reads CASSLGWGGHLTEAFF. The CDR3, as DNA: TGTGCCAGCAGCTTGGGTTGGGGGGGGCACCTTACTGAAGCTTTCTTT. The rearrangement joins TRBV7-9 to TRBJ1-1; a possible D gene is TRBD1 (6 bases). This CDR3 has 16 amino acids. Trimming removed 3 bases from V and 5 bases from J, with 19 bases in between. CDR1 and CDR2 (germline): SEHNR, FQNEAQ (reference sequence). Full variable domain (rest looked up from reference TRBV7-9 and TRBJ1-1): DTGVSQNPRHKITKRGQNVTFRCDPISEHNRLYWYRQTLGQGPEFLTYFQNEAQLEKSRLLSDRFSAERPKGSFSTLEIQRTEQGDSAMYLCASSLGWGGHLTEAFFGQGTRLTVV.